This T cell receptor beta chain was profiled in a study of blood T cell repertoires in COVID-19. Background on the study: COVID-19 samples, acute and convalescent, were from the United States, Italy and Spain. Sample material is recorded as cDNA or gDNA derived from T cells, B-cell-depleted T cells, or PBMCs.

Germline CDR1 and CDR2: MNHEY and SMNVEV (reference sequence). CDR3 length: 12 amino acids. Trimming cost V 4 bases and J 7 bases; bases outside gene matches: 4. This table comes from immunoSEQ multiplex PCR, and its TCRdb copy is limited to in-frame clones, with some not included. The sample has some 300,000 clones, 85% seen once; the top ten hold around 4.2%. Sequenced input: peripheral blood. The source is a woman in her fifties or sixties with active or convalescent COVID-19. The chain employs TRBV27 and TRBJ2-7, with 7 bases aligning to TRBD2. DNA for the CDR3: TGTGCCAGCAGTTACCAGGGAGGGGAGCAGTACTTC. Translation gives CASSYQGGEQYF.